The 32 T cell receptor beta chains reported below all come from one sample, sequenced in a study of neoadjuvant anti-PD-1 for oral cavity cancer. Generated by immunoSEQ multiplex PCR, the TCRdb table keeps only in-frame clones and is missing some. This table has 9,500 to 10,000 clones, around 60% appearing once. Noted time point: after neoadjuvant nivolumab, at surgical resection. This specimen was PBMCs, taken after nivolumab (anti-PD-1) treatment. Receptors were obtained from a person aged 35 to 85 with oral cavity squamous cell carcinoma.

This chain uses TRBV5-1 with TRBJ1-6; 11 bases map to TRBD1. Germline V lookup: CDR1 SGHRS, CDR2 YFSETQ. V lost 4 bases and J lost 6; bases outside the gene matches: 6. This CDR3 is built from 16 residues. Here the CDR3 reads CASSRGGTGGNSPLHF. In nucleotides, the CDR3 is TGCGCCAGCAGCCGCGGCGGGACAGGGGGTAATTCACCCCTCCACTTT.

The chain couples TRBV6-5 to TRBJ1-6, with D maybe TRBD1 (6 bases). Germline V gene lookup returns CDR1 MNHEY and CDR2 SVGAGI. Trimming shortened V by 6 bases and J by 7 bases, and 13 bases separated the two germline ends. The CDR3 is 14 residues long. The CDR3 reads CASREQGRNSPLHF. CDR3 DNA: TGTGCCAGCAGGGAACAGGGACGGAATTCACCCCTCCACTTT.

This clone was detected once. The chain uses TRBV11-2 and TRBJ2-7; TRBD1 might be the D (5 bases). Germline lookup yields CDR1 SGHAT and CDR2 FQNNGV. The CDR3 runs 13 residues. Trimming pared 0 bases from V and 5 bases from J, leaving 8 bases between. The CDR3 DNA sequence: TGTGCCAGCAGCTTAGAGGTCAGGGACGAGCAGTACTTC. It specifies CASSLEVRDEQYF. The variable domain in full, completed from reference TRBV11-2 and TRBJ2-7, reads EAGVAQSPRYKIIEKRQSVAFWCNPISGHATLYWYQQILGQGPKLLIQFQNNGVVDDSQLPKDRFSAERLKGVDSTLKIQPAKLEDSAVYLCASSLEVRDEQYFGPGTRLTVT.

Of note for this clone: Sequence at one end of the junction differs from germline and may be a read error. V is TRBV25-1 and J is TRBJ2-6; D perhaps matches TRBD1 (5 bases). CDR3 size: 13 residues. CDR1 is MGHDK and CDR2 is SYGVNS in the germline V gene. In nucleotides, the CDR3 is TGTGCCAGCTCCCCGAGAAATGGGCAGGGCTTGGCTTTC. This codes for CASSPRNGQGLAF. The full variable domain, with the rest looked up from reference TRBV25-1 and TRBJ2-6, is EADIYQTPRYLVIGTGKKITLECSQTMGHDKMYWYQQDPGMELHLIHYSYGVNSTEKGDLSSESTVSRIRTEHFPLTLESARPSHTSQYLCASSPRNGQGLAFGAGSRLTVL.

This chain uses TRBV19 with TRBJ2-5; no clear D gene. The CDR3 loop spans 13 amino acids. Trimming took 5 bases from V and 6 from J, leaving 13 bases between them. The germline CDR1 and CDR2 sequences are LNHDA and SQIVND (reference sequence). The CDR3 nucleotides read TGTGCCAGTAGTGGCAGCGCTGCAAAGACCCAGTACTTC. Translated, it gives CASSGSAAKTQYF.

For the CDR3, the DNA is TGTGCCAGCAGCCTTTCCTGGACAGGGGGAGAGACCCAGTACTTC. Its translation is CASSLSWTGGETQYF. The gene calls are TRBV9 and TRBJ2-5; 10 positions agree with TRBD1. The CDR3 has 15 amino acids. V lost 4 bases to trimming and J lost 4 bases; unmatched junction nucleotides: 7. CDR1 and CDR2 from the germline V gene are SGDLS and YYNGEE.

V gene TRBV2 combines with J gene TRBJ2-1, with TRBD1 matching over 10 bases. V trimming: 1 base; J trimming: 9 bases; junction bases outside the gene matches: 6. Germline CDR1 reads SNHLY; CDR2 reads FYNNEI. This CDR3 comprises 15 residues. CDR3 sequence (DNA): TGTGCCAGCAGTGAAGAGGGACAGGGGATCGGTGAGCAGTTCTTC. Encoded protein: CASSEEGQGIGEQFF.

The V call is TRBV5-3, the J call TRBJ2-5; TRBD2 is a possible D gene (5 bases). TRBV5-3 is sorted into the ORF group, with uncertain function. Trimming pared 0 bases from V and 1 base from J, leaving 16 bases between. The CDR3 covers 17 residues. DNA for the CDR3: TGTGCCAGAAGCTTGGAAGTTTGCGAGGGAACCCAAGAGACCCAGTACTTC. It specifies CARSLEVCEGTQETQYF.

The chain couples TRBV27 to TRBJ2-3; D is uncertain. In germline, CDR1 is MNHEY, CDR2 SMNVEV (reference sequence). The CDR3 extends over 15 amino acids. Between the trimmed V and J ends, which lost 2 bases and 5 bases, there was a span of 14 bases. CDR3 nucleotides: TGTGCCAGCAGTTTAGCGGTTTCATCGCAAGATACGCAGTATTTT. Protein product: CASSLAVSSQDTQYF.

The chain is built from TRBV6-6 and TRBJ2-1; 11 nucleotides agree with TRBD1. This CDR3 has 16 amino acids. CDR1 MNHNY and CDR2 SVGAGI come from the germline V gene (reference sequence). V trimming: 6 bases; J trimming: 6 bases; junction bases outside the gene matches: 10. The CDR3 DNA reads TGTGCCAGCAGACCCCCGGGAGGGACAGGGGGCAATGAGCAGTTCTTC. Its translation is CASRPPGGTGGNEQFF.

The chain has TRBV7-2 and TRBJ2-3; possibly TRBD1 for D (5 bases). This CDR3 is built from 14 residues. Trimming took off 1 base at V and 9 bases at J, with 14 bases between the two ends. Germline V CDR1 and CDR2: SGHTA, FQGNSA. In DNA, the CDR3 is TGTGCCAGCAGCTTAGGCAAGGACACTCCCACGCAGTATTTT. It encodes CASSLGKDTPTQYF.

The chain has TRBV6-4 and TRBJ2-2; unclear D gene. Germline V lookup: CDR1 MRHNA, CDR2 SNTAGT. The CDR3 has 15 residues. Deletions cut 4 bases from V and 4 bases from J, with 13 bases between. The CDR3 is CASSVVFASTGELFF. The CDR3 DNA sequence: TGTGCCAGCAGTGTAGTATTCGCTAGCACCGGGGAGCTGTTTTTT.

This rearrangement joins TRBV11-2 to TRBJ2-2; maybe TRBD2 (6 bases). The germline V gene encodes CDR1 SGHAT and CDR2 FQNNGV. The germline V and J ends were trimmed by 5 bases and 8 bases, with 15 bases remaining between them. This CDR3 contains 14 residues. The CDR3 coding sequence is TGTGCCAGCAGCCTGACTAGTAGGGTTGGGGAGCTGTTTTTT. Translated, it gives CASSLTSRVGELFF.

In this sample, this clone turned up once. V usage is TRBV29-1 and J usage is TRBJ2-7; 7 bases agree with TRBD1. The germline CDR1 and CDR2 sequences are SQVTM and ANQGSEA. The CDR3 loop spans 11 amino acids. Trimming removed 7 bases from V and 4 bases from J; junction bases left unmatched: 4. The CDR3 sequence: CSGVRGYEQYF. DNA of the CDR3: TGCAGCGGAGTCAGGGGGTACGAGCAGTACTTC.

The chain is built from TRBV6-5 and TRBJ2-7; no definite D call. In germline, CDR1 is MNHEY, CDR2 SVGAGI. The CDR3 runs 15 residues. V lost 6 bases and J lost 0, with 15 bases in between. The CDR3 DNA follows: TGTGCCAGCAGCCGCCAGACGGTTAGCTCCTACGAGCAGTACTTC. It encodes CASSRQTVSSYEQYF.

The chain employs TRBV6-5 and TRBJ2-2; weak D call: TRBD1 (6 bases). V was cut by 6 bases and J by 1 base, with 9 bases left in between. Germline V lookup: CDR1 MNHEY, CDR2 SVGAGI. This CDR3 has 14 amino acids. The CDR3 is CASRTTGNTGELFF. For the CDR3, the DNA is TGTGCCAGCAGAACGACAGGGAACACCGGGGAGCTGTTTTTT.

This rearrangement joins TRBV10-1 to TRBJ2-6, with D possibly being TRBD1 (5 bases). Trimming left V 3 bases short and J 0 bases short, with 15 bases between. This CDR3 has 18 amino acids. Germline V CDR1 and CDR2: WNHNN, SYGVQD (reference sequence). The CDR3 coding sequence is TGCGCCAGCAGTGATACCTTAGGGGCGAACTCTGGGGCCAACGTCCTGACTTTC. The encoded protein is CASSDTLGANSGANVLTF.

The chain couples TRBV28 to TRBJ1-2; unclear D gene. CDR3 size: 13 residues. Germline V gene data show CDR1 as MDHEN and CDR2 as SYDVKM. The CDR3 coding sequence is TGTGGGACTCTCAGGCCCCTCAATTATGGCTACACCTTC. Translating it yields CGTLRPLNYGYTF.

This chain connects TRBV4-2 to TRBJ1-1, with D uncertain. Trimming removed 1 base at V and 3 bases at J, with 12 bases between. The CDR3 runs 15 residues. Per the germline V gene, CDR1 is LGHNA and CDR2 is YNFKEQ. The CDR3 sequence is CASSQVWDIDTEAFF. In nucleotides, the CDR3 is TGTGCCAGCAGCCAAGTTTGGGATATCGACACTGAAGCTTTCTTT.

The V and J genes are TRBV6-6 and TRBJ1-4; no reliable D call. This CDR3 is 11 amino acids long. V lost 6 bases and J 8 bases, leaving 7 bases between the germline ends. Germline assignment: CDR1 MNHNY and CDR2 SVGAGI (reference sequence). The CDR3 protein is CASRGGEKLFF. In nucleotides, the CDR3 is TGTGCCAGCAGGGGTGGGGAAAAACTGTTTTTT.

The CDR3: CASSPSDFAYEQFF. The CDR3 DNA is TGTGCCAGCAGCCCCTCGGACTTTGCCTATGAGCAGTTCTTC. This sequence joins TRBV14 and TRBJ2-1; a weak D match, TRBD2 (5 bases). The CDR3 runs 14 residues. V lost 4 bases, J lost 8 bases, and 15 bases lay in between. The V gene's germline CDR1 is SGHDN and CDR2 FVKESK.

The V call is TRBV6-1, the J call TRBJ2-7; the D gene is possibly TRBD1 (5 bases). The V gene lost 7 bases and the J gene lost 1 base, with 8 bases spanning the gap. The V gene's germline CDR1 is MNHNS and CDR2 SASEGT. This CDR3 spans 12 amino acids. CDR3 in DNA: TGTGCCAGCACTACAGGTTCCTACGAGCAGTACTTC. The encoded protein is CASTTGSYEQYF.

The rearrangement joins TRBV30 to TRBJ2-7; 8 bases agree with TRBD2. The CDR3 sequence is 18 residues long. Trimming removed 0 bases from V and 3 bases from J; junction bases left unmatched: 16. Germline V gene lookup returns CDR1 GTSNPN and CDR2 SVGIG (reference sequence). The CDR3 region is CAWSVPPLLAGRFYEQYF. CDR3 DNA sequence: TGTGCCTGGAGTGTACCCCCACTGCTAGCGGGTCGTTTCTACGAGCAGTACTTC.

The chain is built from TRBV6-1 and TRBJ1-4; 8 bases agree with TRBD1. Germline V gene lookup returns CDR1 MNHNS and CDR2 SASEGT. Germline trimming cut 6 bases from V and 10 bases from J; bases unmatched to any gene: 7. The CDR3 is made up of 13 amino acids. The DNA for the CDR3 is TGTGCCAGCAGGGCTACTACAGGGGGAAAACTGTTTTTT. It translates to CASRATTGGKLFF.

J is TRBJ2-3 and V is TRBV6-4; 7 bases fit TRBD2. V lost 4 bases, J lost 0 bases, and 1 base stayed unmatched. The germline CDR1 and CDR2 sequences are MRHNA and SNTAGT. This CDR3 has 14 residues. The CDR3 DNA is TGTGCCAGCAGTGTTAGCGGGAGCACAGATACGCAGTATTTT. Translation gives CASSVSGSTDTQYF.

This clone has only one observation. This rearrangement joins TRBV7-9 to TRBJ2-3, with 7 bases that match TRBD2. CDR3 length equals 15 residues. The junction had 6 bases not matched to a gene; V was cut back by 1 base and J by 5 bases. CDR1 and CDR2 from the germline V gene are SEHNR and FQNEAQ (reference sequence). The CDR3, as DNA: TGTGCCAGCAGCTTAGAGACGGGGGGAAGAGATACGCAGTATTTT. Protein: CASSLETGGRDTQYF.

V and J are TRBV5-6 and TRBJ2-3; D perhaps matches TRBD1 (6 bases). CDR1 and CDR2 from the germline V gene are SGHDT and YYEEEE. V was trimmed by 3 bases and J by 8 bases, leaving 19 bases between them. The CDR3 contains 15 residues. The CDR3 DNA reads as TGTGCCAGCAGCTCGGAGACAGGCCCGAGGGGTACGCAGTATTTT. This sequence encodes CASSSETGPRGTQYF. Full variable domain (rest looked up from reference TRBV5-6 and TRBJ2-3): DAGVTQSPTHLIKTRGQQVTLRCSPKSGHDTVSWYQQALGQGPQFIFQYYEEEERQRGNFPDRFSGHQFPNYSSELNVNALLLGDSALYLCASSSETGPRGTQYFGPGTRLTVL.

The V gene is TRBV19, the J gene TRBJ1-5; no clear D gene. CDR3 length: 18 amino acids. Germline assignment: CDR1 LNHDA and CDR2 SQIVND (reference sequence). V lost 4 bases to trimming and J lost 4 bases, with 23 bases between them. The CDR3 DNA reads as TGTGCCAGTAGTAACTCCCGAATGGGCCCGCCGGGGAATCAGCCCCAGCATTTT. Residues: CASSNSRMGPPGNQPQHF.

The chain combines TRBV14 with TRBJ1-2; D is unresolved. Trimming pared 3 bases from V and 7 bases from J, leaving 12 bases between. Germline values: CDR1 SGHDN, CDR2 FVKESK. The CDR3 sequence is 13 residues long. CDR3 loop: CASSHRPQTGYTF. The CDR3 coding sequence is TGTGCCAGCAGCCATCGACCTCAAACTGGCTACACCTTC.

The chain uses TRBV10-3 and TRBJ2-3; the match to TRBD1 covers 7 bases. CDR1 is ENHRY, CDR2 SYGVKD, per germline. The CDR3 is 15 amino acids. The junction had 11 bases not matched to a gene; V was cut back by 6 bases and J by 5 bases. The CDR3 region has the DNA TGTGCCATCAGCAAGGCGGCCCAGGGGGAAGATACGCAGTATTTT. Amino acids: CAISKAAQGEDTQYF.

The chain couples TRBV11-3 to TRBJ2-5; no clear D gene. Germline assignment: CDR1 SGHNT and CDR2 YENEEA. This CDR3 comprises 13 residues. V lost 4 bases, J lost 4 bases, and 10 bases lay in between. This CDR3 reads CASSSPGRETQYF. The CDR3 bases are TGTGCCAGCAGCTCCCCGGGTCGAGAGACCCAGTACTTC.

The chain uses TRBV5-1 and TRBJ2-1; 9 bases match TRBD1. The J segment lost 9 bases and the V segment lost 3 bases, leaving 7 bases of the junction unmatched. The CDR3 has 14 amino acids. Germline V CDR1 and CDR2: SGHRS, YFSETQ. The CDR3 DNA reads TGCGCCAGCAGCTCCTCACAGGGGGCAGGTGAGCAGTTCTTC. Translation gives CASSSSQGAGEQFF.